The rows below give T cell receptor beta chains drawn from one sample of a study of shared clonotypes between healthy human individuals. Profiled with immunoSEQ multiplex PCR; TCRdb holds only in-frame clones, not every one. The sample consists of about 500,000 clones, roughly three quarters of them appearing once. Sequenced material: PBMCs. Receptor source: a woman in her forties in good health. Some clones in this sample may be carry-over from other donors' samples. CDR3s include the opening cysteine and the closing phenylalanine or tryptophan. Each record gives: D gene, V gene, CDR3 length, J gene, CDR3 protein. D genes are given only for firm matches.

>TRBD1|TRBV9|16|TRBJ2-1
CASTRTGEPSYNEQFF
>TRBD1|TRBV10-3|17|TRBJ2-2
CAISEFAQGASTGELFF
>.|TRBV4-3|14|TRBJ2-3
CASSLTSSTDTQYF
>TRBD1|TRBV5-4|15|TRBJ2-2
CASSGGQGAVGELFF
>TRBD2|TRBV5-1|15|TRBJ2-1
CASRDSLAGINEQFF
>TRBD2|TRBV7-9|16|TRBJ2-1
CASSGMRGIEYNEQFF
>.|TRBV5-6|14|TRBJ1-5
CASSLTGAPQPQHF
>.|TRBV19|14|TRBJ1-5
CASSIDRQNQPQHF
>TRBD1|TRBV5-8|13|TRBJ2-7
CASSGQGVNEQYF
>TRBD1|TRBV5-1|16|TRBJ2-1
CASSDRQGPPTGEQFF
>.|TRBV6-6|10|TRBJ1-1
CASSRIEAFF
>.|TRBV30|13|TRBJ2-2
CAWWSSWTGELFF
>.|TRBV15|14|TRBJ2-6
CATSHGQRTNVLTF
>TRBD2|TRBV4-1|16|TRBJ2-1
CASSQPAGLAQVEQFF
>TRBD1|TRBV19|13|TRBJ1-2
CASTWGQGRGYTF
>.|TRBV10-1|18|TRBJ2-5
CASSESDLLDRPRETQYF
>.|TRBV11-2|18|TRBJ2-2
CASSGPRGRIANTGELFF
>.|TRBV25-1|14|TRBJ2-1
CASSGGWGFNEQFF
>TRBD1|TRBV7-2|17|TRBJ2-1
CASSKSGQGFPGNEQFF
>TRBD2|TRBV5-1|14|TRBJ2-7
CASSPRGGPYEQYF
>.|TRBV10-3|12|TRBJ2-5
CAISQDLETQYF
>TRBD2|TRBV5-4|20|TRBJ2-5
CASSLSGQIGVLAGEETQYF
>TRBD1|TRBV27|13|TRBJ1-2
CASSLDRKDGYTF
>.|TRBV7-9|16|TRBJ2-5
CASSLGSGSLQETQYF
>TRBD2|TRBV2|15|TRBJ2-5
CASSGVTSGSYERYF
>.|TRBV7-9|14|TRBJ2-5
CASSSREDPETQYF
>TRBD2|TRBV5-4|17|TRBJ2-5
CASSPGTSGREQETQYF
>.|TRBV9|13|TRBJ2-7
CASSPSSSYEQYF
>TRBD2|TRBV4-2|15|TRBJ2-7
CASSPPGLAGREQYF
>TRBD2|TRBV9|14|TRBJ2-1
CASSVGLAGVDQFF
>.|TRBV7-9|11|TRBJ2-1
CASSLTNEQFF
>.|TRBV4-1|16|TRBJ2-1
CASSQGVGSSYNEQFF
>TRBD1|TRBV11-1|13|TRBJ1-1
CASTFTGGTEAFF
>.|TRBV10-3|15|TRBJ2-3
CAISAPQAGTDTQYF
>TRBD2|TRBV7-3|16|TRBJ2-2
CASSLGLAGGSGELFF
>.|TRBV28|12|TRBJ1-5
CASSLSRQPQHF
>.|TRBV15|16|TRBJ2-7
CATSRDSAGRLYEQYF
>.|TRBV30|11|TRBJ1-1
CAWSFDTEAFF
>TRBD1|TRBV5-5|16|TRBJ2-5
CASSSGQGAGAETQYF
>.|TRBV11-2|17|TRBJ2-2
CASSLTPGATGTGELFF
>TRBD1|TRBV28|15|TRBJ1-4
CASIHRQGVDEKLFF
>TRBD2|TRBV7-2|16|TRBJ2-1
CASSLGRTSGRPEQFF
>.|TRBV30|12|TRBJ1-2
CAWSQTNEGYTF
>.|TRBV5-6|17|TRBJ2-7
CASSLFDTDGSSYEQYF
>TRBD1|TRBV10-3|16|TRBJ2-3
CAISDHPGQGTDTQYF
>.|TRBV20-1|11|TRBJ2-7
CSGGGYYEQYF
>.|TRBV19|15|TRBJ1-3
CASSVQGSAGNTIYF
>.|TRBV19|14|TRBJ1-2
CASSIETGNYGYTF
>.|TRBV30|15|TRBJ1-2
CAWSVTQGRYYGYTF
>.|TRBV2|13|TRBJ1-2
CASSEMDTAGYTF
>.|TRBV5-6|15|TRBJ1-5
CASSNWGLSNQPQHF
>.|TRBV9|14|TRBJ2-7
CASSVVESSYEQYF
>.|TRBV27|13|TRBJ2-3
CASSFSGTDTQYF
>.|TRBV12-2|18|TRBJ2-7
CASRSSTPFAGVPYEQYF
>TRBD1|TRBV18|13|TRBJ1-2
CASSRQGDYGYTF
>.|TRBV7-9|13|TRBJ1-1
CASSLSYNTEAFF